These 14 T cell receptor beta chains came from one sample sequenced in a study of CD8 T cells in Susac syndrome. Random hexamers were used to reverse transcribe an amount of roughly 0.5 to 1 ug RNA. From the immunoSEQ multiplex PCR reads, TCRdb called clonotypes with MiXCR, one entry per CDR3 protein. Here the sample spans 190,000 or so distinct CDR3 sequences, about 95% being singletons. The specimen was CD4+ T cells from PBMCs. The receptors were sampled from a human donor with multiple sclerosis.

The chain links TRBV2 to TRBJ2-1, with a possible D match to TRBD2 (5 bases). Trimming removed 6 bases from V and 9 bases from J, with 15 bases in between. Germline loops: CDR1 SNHLY, CDR2 FYNNEI. This CDR3 is 13 amino acids long. The CDR3 sequence is CASSQALEGEQFF. CDR3 DNA: TGTGCCAGCAGCCAGGCTTTAGAGGGTGAGCAGTTCTTC.

The chain combines TRBV11-2 with TRBJ2-5; D ambiguous. CDR1 and CDR2 from the germline V gene are SGHAT and FQNNGV. The CDR3 runs to 13 residues. V lost 5 bases to trimming and J lost 5 bases, with 12 bases between them. This CDR3 is CASSPIVGETQYF. CDR3 coding DNA: TGTGCCAGCAGCCCCATCGTGGGGGAGACCCAGTACTTC.

The chain employs TRBV7-2 and TRBJ2-5; the D gene is possibly TRBD1 (6 bases). CDR1 and CDR2 (germline): SGHTA, FQGNSA. This CDR3 is built from 15 residues. Deletions cut 3 bases from V and 5 bases from J, with 16 bases between. The CDR3 DNA follows: TGTGCCAGCAGCTTCCACAGGGTTTTTGGGGAGACCCAGTACTTC. This translates into CASSFHRVFGETQYF.

This clonotype has just one count. The chain uses TRBV7-9 and TRBJ2-1; perhaps TRBD2 as D (5 bases). Trimming took 3 bases from V and 9 from J, leaving 6 bases between them. Germline V lookup: CDR1 SEHNR, CDR2 FQNEAQ (reference sequence). This CDR3 comprises 11 residues. CDR3 in DNA: TGTGCCAGCAGCTTTGGGAGTGAGCAGTTCTTC. Residues: CASSFGSEQFF.

The chain has TRBV27 and TRBJ2-3; no reliable D call. CDR3 length equals 11 residues. Trimming cost V 7 bases and J 4 bases, with 6 bases left between them. Germline V gene lookup returns CDR1 MNHEY and CDR2 SMNVEV (reference sequence). CDR3 region: CASKLADTQYF. In DNA form, the CDR3 reads TGTGCCAGCAAACTCGCAGATACGCAGTATTTT.

This chain uses TRBV27 with TRBJ1-2; 10 bases are a match to TRBD1. J lost 3 bases, V lost 3 bases, and 10 bases had no gene match. CDR3 size: 17 residues. Per the germline V gene, CDR1 is MNHEY and CDR2 is SMNVEV (reference sequence). CDR3 protein: CASSFRGTGAIDYGYTF. The CDR3 DNA is TGTGCCAGCAGTTTTAGGGGGACAGGGGCAATCGACTATGGCTACACCTTC.

This chain joins TRBV15 and TRBJ2-3, with TRBD2 identical over 9 bases. Germline CDR1 and CDR2: LNHNV and YYDKDF (reference sequence). Trimming cost V 6 bases and J 3 bases; bases outside gene matches: 4. The length of the CDR3 is 14 residues. CDR3 in amino acids: CATRASGVTDTQYF. CDR3 coding DNA: TGTGCCACCAGGGCTAGCGGGGTTACAGATACGCAGTATTTT.

The rearrangement links TRBV20-1 to TRBJ2-7, with D possibly called TRBD1 or TRBD2 (5 bases each). From germline, CDR1 is DFQATT and CDR2 SNEGSKA (reference sequence). The V end lost 5 bases, the J end lost 5 bases, and 19 bases lay between the germline ends. The CDR3 spans 14 residues. CDR3 region: CSAGTGPGTHEQYF. For the CDR3, the DNA is TGCAGTGCTGGCACCGGGCCTGGGACCCACGAGCAGTACTTC.

This clonotype came up once. The DNA of the CDR3 is TGTGCCACCAGTGTCCTAAGCGGGAGCGCAGATACGCAGTATTTT. Protein: CATSVLSGSADTQYF. V gene TRBV24-1 combines with J gene TRBJ2-3, with 8 bases lining up with TRBD2. The CDR3 runs 15 residues. V shed 5 bases, J shed 4 bases, and the junction held 7 bases outside the gene matches. CDR1 and CDR2 from the germline V gene are KGHDR and SFDVKD.

The chain joins TRBV7-9 to TRBJ2-1, with TRBD1 matching 11 bases. The junction had 3 bases not matched to a gene; V was cut back by 6 bases and J by 5 bases. Germline CDR1 and CDR2: SEHNR and FQNEAQ (reference sequence). The CDR3 is made up of 14 amino acids. CDR3 nucleotide sequence: TGTGCCAGCAGTTTGGGACAGGGGGACAATGAGCAGTTCTTC. It encodes CASSLGQGDNEQFF.

In nucleotides, the CDR3 is TGCGCCAGCAGCTTAACAGGGGACCAAGAGACCCAGTACTTC. Residues: CASSLTGDQETQYF. This chain links TRBV5-1 with TRBJ2-5; the match to TRBD1 covers 7 bases. Germline CDR1 and CDR2: SGHRS and YFSETQ. V gave up 2 bases and J gave up 0 bases; unmatched junction bases: 1. The CDR3 runs to 14 residues.

The genes are TRBV29-1 and TRBJ1-4; tentative D call: TRBD1 (6 bases). Trimming pared 6 bases from V and 4 bases from J, leaving 12 bases between. This CDR3 has 13 amino acids. Germline CDR1 SQVTM, CDR2 ANQGSEA. The CDR3 DNA reads as TGCAGCGTAGCGGACAGATATAATGAAAAACTGTTTTTT. Translation: CSVADRYNEKLFF.

CDR3 DNA sequence: TGTGCCACCAGTGACTCCAGCTATAGCTCCTACAATGAGCAGTTCTTC. Translating it yields CATSDSSYSSYNEQFF. This chain connects TRBV24-1 to TRBJ2-1; D is undetermined. CDR3 length: 16 amino acids. Germline V gives CDR1 KGHDR, CDR2 SFDVKD. Trimming cost V 4 bases and J 0 bases, with 12 bases left between them.

The chain uses TRBV3-1 and TRBJ1-5; D unclear. Per germline, CDR1 LGHDT and CDR2 YNNKEL (reference sequence). The CDR3 extends over 13 amino acids. V was shortened by 4 bases and J by 5 bases, with 9 bases between the two germline ends. CDR3: CASSPRSHQPQHF. In DNA, the CDR3 is TGTGCCAGCAGCCCGCGATCCCATCAGCCCCAGCATTTT.